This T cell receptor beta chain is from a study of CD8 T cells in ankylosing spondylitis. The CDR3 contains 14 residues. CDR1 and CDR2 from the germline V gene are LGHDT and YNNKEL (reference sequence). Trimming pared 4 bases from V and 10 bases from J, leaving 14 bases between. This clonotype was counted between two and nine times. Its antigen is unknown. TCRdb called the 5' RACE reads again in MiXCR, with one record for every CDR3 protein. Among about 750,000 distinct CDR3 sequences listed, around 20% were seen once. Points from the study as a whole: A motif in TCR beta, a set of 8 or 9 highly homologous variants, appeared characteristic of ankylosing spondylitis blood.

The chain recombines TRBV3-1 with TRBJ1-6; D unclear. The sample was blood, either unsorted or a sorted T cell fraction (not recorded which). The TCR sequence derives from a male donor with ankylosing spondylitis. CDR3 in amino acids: CASSLGRPASPLHF. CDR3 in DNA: TGTGCCAGCAGCCTCGGGCGGCCGGCCTCACCCCTCCACTTT.